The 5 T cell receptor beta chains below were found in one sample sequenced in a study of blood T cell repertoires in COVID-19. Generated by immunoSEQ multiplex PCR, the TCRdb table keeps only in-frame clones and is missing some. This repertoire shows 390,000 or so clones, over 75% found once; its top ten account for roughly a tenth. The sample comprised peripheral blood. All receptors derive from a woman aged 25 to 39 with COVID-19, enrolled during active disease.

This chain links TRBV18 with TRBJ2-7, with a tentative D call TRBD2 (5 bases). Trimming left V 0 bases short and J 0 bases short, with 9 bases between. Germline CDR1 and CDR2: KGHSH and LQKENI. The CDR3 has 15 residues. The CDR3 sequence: CASSPPATSSYEQYF. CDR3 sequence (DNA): TGTGCCAGCTCACCACCGGCCACTAGCTCCTACGAGCAGTACTTC.

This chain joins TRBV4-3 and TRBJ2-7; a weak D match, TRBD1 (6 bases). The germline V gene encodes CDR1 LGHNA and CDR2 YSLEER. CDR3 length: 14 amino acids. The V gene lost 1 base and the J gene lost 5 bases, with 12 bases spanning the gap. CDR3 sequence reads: CASSQGQGRHEQYF. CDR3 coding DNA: TGCGCCAGCAGCCAAGGGCAGGGGCGGCACGAGCAGTACTTC.

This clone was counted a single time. CDR3 bases: TGCGCCAGCAGCTCTCGGACAGGGGGCACCTACGAGCAGTACTTC. This sequence encodes CASSSRTGGTYEQYF. This chain connects TRBV4-1 to TRBJ2-7, with 11 bases identical to TRBD1. The V gene's germline CDR1 is MGHRA and CDR2 YSYEKL. Trimming took 5 bases from V and 2 from J; bases not matched to a gene: 5. The CDR3 spans 15 residues.

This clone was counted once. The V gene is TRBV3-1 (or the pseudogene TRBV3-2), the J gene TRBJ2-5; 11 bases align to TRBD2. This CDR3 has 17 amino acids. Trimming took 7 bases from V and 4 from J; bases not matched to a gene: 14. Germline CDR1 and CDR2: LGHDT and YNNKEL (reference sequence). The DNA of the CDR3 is TGTGCCAGCAACGACGGGGTCCTAGCGGGAGGTGGAGAGACCCAGTACTTC. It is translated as CASNDGVLAGGGETQYF.

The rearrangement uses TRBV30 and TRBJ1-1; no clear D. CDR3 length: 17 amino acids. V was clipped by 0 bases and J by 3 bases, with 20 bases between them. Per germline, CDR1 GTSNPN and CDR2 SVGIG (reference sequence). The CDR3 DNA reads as TGTGCCTGGAGTGTACAAGCCCCAGGTCCCTTGGACACTGAAGCTTTCTTT. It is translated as CAWSVQAPGPLDTEAFF.